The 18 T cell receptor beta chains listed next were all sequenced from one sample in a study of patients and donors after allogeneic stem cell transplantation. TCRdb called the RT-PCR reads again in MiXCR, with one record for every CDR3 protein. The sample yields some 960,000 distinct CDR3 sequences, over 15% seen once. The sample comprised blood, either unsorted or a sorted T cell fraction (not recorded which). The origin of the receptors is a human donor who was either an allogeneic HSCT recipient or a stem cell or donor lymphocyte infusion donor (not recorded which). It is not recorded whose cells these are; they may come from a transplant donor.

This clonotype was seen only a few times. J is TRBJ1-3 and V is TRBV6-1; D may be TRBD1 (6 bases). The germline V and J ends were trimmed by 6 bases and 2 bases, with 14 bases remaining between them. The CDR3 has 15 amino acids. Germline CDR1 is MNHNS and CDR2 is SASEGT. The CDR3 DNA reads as TGTGCCAGCAGCCCCGGGGGGCTTACTGGAAACACCATATATTTT. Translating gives CASSPGGLTGNTIYF.

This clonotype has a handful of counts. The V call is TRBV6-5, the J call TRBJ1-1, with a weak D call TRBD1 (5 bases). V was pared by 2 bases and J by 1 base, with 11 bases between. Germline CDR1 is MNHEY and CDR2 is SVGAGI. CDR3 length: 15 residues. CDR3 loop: CASSYGGNANTEAFF. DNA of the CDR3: TGTGCCAGCAGTTACGGGGGGAATGCGAACACTGAAGCTTTCTTT.

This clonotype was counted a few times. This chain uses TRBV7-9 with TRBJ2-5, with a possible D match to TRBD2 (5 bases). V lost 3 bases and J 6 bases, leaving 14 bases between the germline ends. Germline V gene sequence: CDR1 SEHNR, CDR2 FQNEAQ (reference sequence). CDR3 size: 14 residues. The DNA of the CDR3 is TGTGCCAGCAGCTTCGAGGGCCAGAAACAGACCCAGTACTTC. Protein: CASSFEGQKQTQYF.

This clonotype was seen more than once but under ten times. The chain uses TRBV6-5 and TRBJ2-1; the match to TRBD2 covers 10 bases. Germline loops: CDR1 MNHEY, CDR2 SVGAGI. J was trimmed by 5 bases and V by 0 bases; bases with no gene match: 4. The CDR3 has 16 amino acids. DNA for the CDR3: TGTGCCAGCAGTTACTCGGGGACTAGCGTGAACAATGAGCAGTTCTTC. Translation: CASSYSGTSVNNEQFF.

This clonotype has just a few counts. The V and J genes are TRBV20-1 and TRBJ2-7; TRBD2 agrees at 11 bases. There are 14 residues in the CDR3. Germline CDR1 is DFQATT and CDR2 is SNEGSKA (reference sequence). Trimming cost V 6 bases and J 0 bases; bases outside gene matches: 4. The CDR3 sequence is CSATTSGGSYEQYF. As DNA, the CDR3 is TGCAGTGCCACTACTAGCGGGGGCTCCTACGAGCAGTACTTC.

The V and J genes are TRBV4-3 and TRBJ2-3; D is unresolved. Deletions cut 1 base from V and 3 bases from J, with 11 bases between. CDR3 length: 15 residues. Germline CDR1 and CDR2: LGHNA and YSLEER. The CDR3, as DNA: TGCGCCAGCAGCCAAGCTCGCTTGAAAACAGATACGCAGTATTTT. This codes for CASSQARLKTDTQYF.

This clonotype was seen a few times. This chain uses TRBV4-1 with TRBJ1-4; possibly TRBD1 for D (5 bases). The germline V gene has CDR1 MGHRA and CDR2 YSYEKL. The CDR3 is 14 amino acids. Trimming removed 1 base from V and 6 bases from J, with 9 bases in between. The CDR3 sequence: CASSQARVHEKLFF. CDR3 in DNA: TGCGCCAGCAGCCAAGCCAGGGTGCATGAAAAACTGTTTTTT.

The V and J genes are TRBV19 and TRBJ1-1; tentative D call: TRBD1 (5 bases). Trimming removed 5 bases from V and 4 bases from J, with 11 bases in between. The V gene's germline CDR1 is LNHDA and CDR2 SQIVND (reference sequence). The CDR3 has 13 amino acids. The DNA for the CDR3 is TGTGCCAGTAGTCACGCAGGGTCCACTGAAGCTTTCTTT. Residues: CASSHAGSTEAFF. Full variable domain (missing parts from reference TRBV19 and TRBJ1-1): DGGITQSPKYLFRKEGQNVTLSCEQNLNHDAMYWYRQDPGQGLRLIYYSQIVNDFQKGDIAEGYSVSREKKESFPLTVTSAQKNPTAFYLCASSHAGSTEAFFGQGTRLTVV.

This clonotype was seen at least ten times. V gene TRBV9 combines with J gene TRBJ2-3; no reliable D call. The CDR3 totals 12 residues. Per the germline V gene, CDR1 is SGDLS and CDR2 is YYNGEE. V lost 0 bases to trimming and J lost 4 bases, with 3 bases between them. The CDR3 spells CASSVVADTQYF. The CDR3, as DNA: TGTGCCAGCAGCGTAGTGGCAGATACGCAGTATTTT.

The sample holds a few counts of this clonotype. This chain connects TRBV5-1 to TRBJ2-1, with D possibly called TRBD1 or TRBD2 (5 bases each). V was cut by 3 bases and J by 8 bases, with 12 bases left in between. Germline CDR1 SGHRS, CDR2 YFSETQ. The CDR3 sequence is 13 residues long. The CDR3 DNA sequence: TGCGCCAGCAGCTCGGGACCTACCTATGAGCAGTTCTTC. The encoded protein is CASSSGPTYEQFF.

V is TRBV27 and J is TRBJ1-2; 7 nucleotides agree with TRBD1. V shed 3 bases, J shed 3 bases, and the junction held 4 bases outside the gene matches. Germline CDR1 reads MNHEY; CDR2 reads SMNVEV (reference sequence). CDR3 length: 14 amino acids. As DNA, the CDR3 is TGTGCCAGCAGTTTCTACGGGACAGACTATGGCTACACCTTC. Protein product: CASSFYGTDYGYTF.

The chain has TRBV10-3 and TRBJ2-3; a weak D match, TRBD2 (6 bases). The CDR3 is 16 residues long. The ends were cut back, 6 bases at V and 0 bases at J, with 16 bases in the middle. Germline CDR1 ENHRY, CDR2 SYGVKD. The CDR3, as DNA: TGTGCCATCAGCCCGGGACTGGGAGCTAGCACAGATACGCAGTATTTT. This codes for CAISPGLGASTDTQYF.

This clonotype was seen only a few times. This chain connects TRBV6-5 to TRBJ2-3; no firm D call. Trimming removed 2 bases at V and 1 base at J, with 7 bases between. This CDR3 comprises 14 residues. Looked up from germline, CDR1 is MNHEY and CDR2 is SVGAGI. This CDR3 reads CASSYTYRTDTQYF. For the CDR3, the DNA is TGTGCCAGCAGTTACACGTATCGCACAGATACGCAGTATTTT.

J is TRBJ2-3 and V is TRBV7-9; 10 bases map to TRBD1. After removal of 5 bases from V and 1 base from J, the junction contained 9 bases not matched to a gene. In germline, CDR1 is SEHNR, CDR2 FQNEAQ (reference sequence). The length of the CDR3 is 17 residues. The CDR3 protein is CASSHPPDRGGTDTQYF. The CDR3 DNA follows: TGTGCCAGCAGCCACCCGCCGGACAGGGGGGGCACAGATACGCAGTATTTT.

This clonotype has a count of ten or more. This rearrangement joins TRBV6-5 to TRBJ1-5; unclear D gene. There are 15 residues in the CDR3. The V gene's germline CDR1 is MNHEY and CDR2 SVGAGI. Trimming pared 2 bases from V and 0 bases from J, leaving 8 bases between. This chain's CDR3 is CASSYARYSNQPQHF. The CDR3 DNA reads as TGTGCCAGCAGTTACGCCAGATATAGCAATCAGCCCCAGCATTTT.

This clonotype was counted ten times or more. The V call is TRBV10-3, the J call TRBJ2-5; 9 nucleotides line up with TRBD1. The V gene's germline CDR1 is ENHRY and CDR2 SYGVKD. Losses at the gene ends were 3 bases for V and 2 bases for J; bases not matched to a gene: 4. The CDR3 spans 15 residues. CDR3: CAISDLGQGQETQYF. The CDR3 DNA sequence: TGTGCCATCAGTGATCTCGGACAGGGGCAAGAGACCCAGTACTTC.

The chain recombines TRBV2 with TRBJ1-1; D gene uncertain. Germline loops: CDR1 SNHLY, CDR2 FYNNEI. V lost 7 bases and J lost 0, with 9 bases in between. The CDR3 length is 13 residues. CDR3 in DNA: TGTGCCAGCACCGACGGGGTGAACACTGAAGCTTTCTTT. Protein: CASTDGVNTEAFF. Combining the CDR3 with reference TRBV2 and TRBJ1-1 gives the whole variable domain EPEVTQTPSHQVTQMGQEVILRCVPISNHLYFYWYRQILGQKVEFLVSFYNNEISEKSEIFDDQFSVERPDGSNFTLKIRSTKLEDSAMYFCASTDGVNTEAFFGQGTRLTVV.

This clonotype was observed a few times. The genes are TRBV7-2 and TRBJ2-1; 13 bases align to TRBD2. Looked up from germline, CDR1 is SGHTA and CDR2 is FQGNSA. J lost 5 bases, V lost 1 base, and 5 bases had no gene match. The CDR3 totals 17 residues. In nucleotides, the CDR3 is TGTGCCAGCAGCTTAGAGGGACTAGCGGGGAGAAACAATGAGCAGTTCTTC. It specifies CASSLEGLAGRNNEQFF.